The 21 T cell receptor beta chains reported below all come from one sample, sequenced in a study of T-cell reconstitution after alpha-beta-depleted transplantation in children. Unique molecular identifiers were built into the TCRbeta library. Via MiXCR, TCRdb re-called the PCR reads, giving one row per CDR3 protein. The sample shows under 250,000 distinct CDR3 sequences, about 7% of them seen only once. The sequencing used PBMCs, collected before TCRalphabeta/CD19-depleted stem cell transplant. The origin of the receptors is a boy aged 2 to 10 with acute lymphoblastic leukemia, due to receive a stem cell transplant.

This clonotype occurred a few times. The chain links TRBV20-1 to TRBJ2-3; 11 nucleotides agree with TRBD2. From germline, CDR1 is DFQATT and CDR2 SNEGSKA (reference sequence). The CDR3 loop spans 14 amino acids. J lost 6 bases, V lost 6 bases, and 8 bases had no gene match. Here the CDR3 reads CSARTSGGWDTQYF. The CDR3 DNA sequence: TGCAGTGCCCGAACTAGCGGGGGATGGGATACGCAGTATTTT.

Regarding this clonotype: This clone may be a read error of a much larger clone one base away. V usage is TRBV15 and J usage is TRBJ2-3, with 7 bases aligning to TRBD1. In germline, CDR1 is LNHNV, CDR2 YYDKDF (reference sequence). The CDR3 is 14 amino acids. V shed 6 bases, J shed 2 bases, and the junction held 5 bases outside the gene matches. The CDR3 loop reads CATRVGGPTDTQYF. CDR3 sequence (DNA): TGTGCCACCAGGGTAGGGGGCCCCACAGATACGCAGTATTTT.

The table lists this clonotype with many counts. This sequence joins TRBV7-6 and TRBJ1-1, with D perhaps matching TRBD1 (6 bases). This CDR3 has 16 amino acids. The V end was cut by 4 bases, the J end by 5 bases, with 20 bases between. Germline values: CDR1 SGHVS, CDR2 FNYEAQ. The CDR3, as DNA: TGTGCCAGCAGCTCCGGAGGGCCGGGGGCAGGGACTGAAGCTTTCTTT. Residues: CASSSGGPGAGTEAFF.

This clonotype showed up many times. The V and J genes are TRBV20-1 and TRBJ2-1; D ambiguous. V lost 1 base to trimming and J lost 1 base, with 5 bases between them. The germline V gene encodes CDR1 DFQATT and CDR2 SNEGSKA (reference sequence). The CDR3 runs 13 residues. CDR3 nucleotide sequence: TGCAGTGCTAGAGCGCCATCCTACAATGAGCAGTTCTTC. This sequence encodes CSARAPSYNEQFF.

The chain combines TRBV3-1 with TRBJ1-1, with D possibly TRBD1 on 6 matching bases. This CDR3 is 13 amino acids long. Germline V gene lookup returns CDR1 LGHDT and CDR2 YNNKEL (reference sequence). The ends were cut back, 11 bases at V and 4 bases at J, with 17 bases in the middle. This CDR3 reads CACCFTGSTEAFF. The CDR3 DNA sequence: TGTGCCTGCTGCTTCACAGGGAGCACTGAAGCTTTCTTT.

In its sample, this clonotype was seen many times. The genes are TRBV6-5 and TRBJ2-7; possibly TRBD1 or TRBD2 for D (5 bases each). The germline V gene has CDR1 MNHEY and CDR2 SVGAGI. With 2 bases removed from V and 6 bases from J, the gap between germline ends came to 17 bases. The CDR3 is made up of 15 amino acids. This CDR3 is CASSYVPPGRGEQYF. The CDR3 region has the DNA TGTGCCAGCAGTTACGTCCCTCCGGGACGCGGCGAGCAGTACTTC.

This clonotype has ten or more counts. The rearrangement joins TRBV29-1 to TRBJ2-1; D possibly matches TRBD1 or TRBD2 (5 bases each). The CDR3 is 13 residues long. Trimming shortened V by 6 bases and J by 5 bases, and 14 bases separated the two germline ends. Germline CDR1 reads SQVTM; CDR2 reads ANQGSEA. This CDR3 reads CSVDKGRNNEQFF. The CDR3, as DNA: TGCAGCGTCGATAAGGGACGGAACAATGAGCAGTTCTTC.

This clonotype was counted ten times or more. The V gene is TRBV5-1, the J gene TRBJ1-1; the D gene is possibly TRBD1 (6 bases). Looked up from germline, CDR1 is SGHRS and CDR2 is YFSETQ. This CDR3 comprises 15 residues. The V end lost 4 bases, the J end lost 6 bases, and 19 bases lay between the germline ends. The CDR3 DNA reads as TGCGCCAGCAGCGAGGGCACAGGGACCGTATCTGAAGCTTTCTTT. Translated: CASSEGTGTVSEAFF.

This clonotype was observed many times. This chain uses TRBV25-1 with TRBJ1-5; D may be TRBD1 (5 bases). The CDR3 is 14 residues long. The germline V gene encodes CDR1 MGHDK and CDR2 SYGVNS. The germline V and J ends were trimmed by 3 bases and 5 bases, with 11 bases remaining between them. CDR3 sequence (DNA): TGTGCCAGCAGTGAGGGGCAGGGTGATCAGCCCCAGCATTTT. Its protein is CASSEGQGDQPQHF.

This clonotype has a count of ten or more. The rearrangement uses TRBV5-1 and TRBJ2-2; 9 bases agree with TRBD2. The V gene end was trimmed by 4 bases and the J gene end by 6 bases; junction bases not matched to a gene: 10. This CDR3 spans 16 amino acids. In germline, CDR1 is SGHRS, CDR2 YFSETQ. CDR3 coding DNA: TGCGCCAGCAGCCCTGCCGGGACTAGCATGTCCGGGGAGCTGTTTTTT. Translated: CASSPAGTSMSGELFF.

The CDR3 sequence: CASSFGAGFPEETQYF. CDR3 coding DNA: TGCGCCAGCAGCTTCGGAGCGGGATTCCCGGAAGAGACCCAGTACTTC. This sequence joins TRBV5-1 and TRBJ2-5, with TRBD2 identical over 7 bases. CDR1 and CDR2 from the germline V gene are SGHRS and YFSETQ. The CDR3 has 16 amino acids. V lost 2 bases to trimming and J lost 3 bases; unmatched junction nucleotides: 10. The entire variable domain, with the rest obtained from reference TRBV5-1 and TRBJ2-5, is as follows: KAGVTQTPRYLIKTRGQQVTLSCSPISGHRSVSWYQQTPGQGLQFLFEYFSETQRNKGNFPGRFSGRQFSNSRSEMNVSTLELGDSALYLCASSFGAGFPEETQYFGPGTRLLVL.

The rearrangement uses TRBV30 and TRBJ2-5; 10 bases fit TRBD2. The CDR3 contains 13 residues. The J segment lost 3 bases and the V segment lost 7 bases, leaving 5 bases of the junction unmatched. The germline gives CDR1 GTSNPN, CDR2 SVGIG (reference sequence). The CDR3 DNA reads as TGTGCCTCGAGCGGGGGGGAGGAAGAGACCCAGTACTTC. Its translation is CASSGGEEETQYF.

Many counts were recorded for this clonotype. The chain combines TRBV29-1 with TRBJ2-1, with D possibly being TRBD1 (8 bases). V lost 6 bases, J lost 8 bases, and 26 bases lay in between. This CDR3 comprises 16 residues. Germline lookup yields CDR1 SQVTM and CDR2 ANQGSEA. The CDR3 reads CSVQMGGTGPWDEQFF. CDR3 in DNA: TGCAGCGTCCAGATGGGGGGGACAGGCCCATGGGATGAGCAGTTCTTC.

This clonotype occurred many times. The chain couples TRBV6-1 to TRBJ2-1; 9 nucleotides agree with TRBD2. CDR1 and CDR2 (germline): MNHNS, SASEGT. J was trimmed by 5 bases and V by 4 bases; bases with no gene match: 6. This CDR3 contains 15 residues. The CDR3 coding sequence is TGTGCCAGCAGTGCGACTAGCGGTTTAAACAATGAGCAGTTCTTC. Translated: CASSATSGLNNEQFF.

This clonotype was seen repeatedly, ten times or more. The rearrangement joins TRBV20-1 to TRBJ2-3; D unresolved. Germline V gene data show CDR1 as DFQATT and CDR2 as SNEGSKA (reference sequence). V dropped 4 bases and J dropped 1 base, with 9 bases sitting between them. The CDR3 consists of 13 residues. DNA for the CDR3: TGCAGTGCTAATAGCCCTGGCACAGATACGCAGTATTTT. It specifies CSANSPGTDTQYF.

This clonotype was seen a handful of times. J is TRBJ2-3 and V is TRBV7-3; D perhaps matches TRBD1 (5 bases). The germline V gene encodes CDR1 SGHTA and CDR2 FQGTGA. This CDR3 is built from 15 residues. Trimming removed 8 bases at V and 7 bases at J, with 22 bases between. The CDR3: CASRAGLASSNTQYF. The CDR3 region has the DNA TGTGCCAGCCGTGCAGGGCTCGCAAGCTCAAATACGCAGTATTTT.

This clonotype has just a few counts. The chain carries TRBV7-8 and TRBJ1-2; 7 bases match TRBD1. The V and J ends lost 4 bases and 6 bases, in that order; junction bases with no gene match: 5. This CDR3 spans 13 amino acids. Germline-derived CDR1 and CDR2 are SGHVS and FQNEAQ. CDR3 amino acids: CASSSTGTDGYTF. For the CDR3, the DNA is TGTGCCAGCAGCTCTACCGGGACAGATGGCTACACCTTC. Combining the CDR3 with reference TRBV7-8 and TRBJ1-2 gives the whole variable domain GAGVSQSPRYKVAKRGQDVALRCDPISGHVSLFWYQQALGQGPEFLTYFQNEAQLDKSGLPSDRFFAERPEGSVSTLKIQRTQQEDSAVYLCASSSTGTDGYTFGSGTRLTVV.

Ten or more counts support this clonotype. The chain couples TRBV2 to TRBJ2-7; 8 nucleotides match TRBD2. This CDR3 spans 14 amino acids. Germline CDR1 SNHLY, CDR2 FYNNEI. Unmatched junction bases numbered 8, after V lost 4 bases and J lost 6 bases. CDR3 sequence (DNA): TGTGCCAGCAGTGGGGGATCGGGGGGGCGCGAGCAGTACTTC. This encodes CASSGGSGGREQYF.

CDR3 region: CSARDPPQSSNQPQHF. CDR3 sequence (DNA): TGCAGTGCTAGAGATCCCCCGCAGTCAAGCAATCAGCCCCAGCATTTT. J is TRBJ1-5 and V is TRBV20-1; D gene unclear. From germline, CDR1 is DFQATT and CDR2 SNEGSKA (reference sequence). Trimming took 0 bases from V and 1 from J, leaving 13 bases between them. The CDR3 has 16 amino acids.

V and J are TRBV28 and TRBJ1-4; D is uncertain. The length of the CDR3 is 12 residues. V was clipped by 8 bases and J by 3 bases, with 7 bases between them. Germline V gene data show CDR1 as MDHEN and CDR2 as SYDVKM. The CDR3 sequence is CASFGANEKLFF. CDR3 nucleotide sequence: TGTGCCAGCTTTGGGGCTAATGAAAAACTGTTTTTT.

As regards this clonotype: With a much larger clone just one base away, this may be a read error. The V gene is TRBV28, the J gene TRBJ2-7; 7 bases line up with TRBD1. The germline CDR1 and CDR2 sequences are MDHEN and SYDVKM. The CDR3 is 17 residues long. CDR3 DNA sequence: TGTACCAGCAGTTTTGAACCTAGTAAGGGACAGAACTACGAGCAGTACTTC. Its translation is CTSSFEPSKGQNYEQYF.